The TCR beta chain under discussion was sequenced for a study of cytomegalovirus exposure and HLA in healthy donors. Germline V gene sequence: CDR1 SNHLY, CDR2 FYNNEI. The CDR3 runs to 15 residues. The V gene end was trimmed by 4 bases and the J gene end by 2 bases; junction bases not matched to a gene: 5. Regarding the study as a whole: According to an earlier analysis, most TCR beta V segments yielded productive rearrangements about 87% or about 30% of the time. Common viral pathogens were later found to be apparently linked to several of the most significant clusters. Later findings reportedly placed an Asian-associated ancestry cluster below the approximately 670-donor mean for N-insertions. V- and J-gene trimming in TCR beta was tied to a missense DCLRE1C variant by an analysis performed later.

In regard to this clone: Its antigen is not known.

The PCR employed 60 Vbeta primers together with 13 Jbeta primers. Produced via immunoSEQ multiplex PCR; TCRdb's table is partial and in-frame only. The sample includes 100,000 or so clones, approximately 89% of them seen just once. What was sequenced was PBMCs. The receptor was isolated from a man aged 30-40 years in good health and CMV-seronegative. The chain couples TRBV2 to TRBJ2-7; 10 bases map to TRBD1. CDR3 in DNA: TGTGCCAGCAGTGGTCCGGGACAGGGGCCCTACGAGCAGTACTTC. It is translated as CASSGPGQGPYEQYF.